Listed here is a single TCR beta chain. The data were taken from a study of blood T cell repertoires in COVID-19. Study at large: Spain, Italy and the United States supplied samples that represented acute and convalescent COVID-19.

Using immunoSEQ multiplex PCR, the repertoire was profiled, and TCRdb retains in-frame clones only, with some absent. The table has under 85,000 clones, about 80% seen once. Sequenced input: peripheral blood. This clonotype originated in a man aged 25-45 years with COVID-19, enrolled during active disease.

CDR3 amino acids: CASSVSSVSYEQYF. The CDR3 nucleotides read TGTGCCAGTTCGGTTTCGAGTGTCTCCTACGAGCAGTACTTC. The chain carries TRBV7-9 and TRBJ2-7; D remains ambiguous. CDR3 size: 14 residues. V lost 9 bases and J lost 0, with 15 bases in between. Germline V lookup: CDR1 SEHNR, CDR2 FQNEAQ (reference sequence).